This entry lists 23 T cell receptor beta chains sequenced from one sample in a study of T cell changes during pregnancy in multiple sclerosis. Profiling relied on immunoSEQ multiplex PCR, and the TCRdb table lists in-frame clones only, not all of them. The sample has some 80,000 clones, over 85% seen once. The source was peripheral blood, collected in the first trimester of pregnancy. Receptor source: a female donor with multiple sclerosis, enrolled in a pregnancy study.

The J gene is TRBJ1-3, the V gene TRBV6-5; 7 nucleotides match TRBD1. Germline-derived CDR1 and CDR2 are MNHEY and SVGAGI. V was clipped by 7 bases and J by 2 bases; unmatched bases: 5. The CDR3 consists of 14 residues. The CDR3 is CASKTGVTGNTIYF. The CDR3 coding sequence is TGTGCCAGCAAAACAGGGGTAACTGGAAACACCATATATTTT.

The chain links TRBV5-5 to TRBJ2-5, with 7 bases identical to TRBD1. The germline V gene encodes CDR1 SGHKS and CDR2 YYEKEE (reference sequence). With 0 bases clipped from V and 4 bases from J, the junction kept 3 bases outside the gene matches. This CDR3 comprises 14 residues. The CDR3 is CASSLGQGLETQYF. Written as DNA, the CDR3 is TGTGCCAGCAGCTTGGGACAGGGTCTAGAGACCCAGTACTTC.

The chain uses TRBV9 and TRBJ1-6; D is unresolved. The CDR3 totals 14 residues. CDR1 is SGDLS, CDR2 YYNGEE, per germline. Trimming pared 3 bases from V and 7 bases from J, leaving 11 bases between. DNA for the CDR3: TGTGCCAGCAGCGGAGAGCACCTAAATTCACCCCTCCACTTT. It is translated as CASSGEHLNSPLHF.

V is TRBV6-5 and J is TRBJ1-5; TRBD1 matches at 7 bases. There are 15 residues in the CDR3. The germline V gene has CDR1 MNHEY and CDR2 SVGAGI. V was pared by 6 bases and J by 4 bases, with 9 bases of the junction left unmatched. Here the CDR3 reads CASRASGTANQPQHF. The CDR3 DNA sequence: TGTGCCAGCAGGGCCTCCGGGACAGCAAATCAGCCCCAGCATTTT.

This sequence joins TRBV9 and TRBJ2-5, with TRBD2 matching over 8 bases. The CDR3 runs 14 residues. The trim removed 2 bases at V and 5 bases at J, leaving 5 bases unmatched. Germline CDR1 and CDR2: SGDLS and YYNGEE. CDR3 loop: CASSVSGGHETQYF. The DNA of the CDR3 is TGTGCCAGCAGCGTCTCGGGGGGGCACGAGACCCAGTACTTC. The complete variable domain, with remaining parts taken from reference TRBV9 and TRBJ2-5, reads DSGVTQTPKHLITATGQRVTLRCSPRSGDLSVYWYQQSLDQGLQFLIQYYNGEERAKGNILERFSAQQFPDLHSELNLSSLELGDSALYFCASSVSGGHETQYFGPGTRLLVL.

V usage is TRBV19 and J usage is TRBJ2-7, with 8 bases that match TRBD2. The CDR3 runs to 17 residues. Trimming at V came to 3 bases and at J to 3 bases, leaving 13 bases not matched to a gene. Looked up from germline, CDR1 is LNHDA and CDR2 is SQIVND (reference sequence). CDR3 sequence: CASSMWGSGTAYYEQYF. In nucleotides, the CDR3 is TGTGCCAGTAGTATGTGGGGTAGCGGGACGGCCTACTACGAGCAGTACTTC.

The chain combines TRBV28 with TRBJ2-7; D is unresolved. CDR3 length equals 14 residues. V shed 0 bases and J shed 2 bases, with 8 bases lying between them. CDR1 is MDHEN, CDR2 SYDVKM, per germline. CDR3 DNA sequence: TGTGCCAGCAGTTTATGGACACCGCCCTACGAGCAGTACTTC. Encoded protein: CASSLWTPPYEQYF.

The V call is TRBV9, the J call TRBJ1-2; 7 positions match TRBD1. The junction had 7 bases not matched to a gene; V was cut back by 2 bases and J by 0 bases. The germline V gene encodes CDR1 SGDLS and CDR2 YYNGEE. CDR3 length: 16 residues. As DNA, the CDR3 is TGTGCCAGCAGCGTCGACCGGACAGGAGCTAACTATGGCTACACCTTC. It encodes CASSVDRTGANYGYTF.

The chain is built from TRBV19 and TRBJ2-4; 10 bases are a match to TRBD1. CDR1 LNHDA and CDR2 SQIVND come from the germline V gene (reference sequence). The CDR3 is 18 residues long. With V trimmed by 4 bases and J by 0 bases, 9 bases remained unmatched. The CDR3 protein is CASSRWDRGYIAKNIQYF. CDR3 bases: TGTGCCAGTAGTAGGTGGGACAGGGGTTACATAGCCAAAAACATTCAGTACTTC.

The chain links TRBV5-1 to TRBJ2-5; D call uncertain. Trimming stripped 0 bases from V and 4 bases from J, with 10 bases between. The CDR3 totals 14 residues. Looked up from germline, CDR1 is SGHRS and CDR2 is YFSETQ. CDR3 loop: CASSLDVGVETQYF. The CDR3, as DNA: TGCGCCAGCAGCTTGGACGTAGGAGTAGAGACCCAGTACTTC.

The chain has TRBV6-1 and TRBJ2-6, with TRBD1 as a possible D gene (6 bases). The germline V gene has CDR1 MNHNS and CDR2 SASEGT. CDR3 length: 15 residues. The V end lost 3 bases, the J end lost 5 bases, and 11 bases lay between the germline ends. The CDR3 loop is CASSEMTGRANVLTF. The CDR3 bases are TGTGCCAGCAGTGAGATGACAGGTCGGGCCAACGTCCTGACTTTC.

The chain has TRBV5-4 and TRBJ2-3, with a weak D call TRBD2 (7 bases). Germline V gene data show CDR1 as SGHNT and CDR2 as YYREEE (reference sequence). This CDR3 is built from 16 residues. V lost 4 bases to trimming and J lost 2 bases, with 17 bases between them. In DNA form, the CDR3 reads TGTGCCAGCAGCCCCCCGGGGGGCCTACACACAGATACGCAGTATTTT. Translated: CASSPPGGLHTDTQYF.

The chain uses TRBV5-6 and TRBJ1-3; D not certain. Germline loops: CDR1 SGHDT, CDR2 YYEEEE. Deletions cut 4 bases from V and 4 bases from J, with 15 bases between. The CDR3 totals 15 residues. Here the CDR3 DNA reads TGTGCCAGCAGCGCGAAAAGATCCTCCGGAAACACCATATATTTT. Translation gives CASSAKRSSGNTIYF.

Written as DNA, the CDR3 is TGTGCCAGCAGACTGCCGTCCCAGGCATCCGATACGCAGTATTTT. Amino acid sequence: CASRLPSQASDTQYF. The V call is TRBV5-5, the J call TRBJ2-3; D remains unclear. Deletions cut 5 bases from V and 6 bases from J, with 19 bases between. Germline V lookup: CDR1 SGHKS, CDR2 YYEKEE (reference sequence). The CDR3 sequence is 15 residues long.

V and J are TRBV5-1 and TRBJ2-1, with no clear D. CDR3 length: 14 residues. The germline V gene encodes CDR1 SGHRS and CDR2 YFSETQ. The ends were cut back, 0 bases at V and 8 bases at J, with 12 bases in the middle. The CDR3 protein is CASSLEDLRDEQFF. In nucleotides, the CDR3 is TGCGCCAGCAGCTTGGAAGACTTGAGAGATGAGCAGTTCTTC.

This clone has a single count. This CDR3 reads CASSLNGGGGSTDTQYF. DNA of the CDR3: TGTGCCAGCAGCCTAAACGGTGGCGGGGGAAGCACAGATACGCAGTATTTT. The V call is TRBV7-2, the J call TRBJ2-3; 7 nucleotides agree with TRBD2. The CDR3 has 17 amino acids. J gave up 0 bases and V 5 bases, and 11 bases lay outside the gene matches. CDR1 is SGHTA, CDR2 FQGNSA, per germline.

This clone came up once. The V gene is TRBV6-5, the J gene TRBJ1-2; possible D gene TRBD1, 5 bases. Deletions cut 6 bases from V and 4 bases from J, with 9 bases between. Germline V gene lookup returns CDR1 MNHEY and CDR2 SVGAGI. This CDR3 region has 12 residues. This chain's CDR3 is CASSGGSYGYTF. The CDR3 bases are TGTGCCAGCAGCGGGGGTAGCTATGGCTACACCTTC.

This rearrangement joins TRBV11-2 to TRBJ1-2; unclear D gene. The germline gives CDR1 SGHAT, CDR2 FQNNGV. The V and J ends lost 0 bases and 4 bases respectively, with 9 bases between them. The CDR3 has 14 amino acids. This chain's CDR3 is CASSLDRFGYGYTF. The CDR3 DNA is TGTGCCAGCAGCTTAGACAGGTTCGGCTATGGCTACACCTTC. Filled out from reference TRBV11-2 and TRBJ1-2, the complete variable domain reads EAGVAQSPRYKIIEKRQSVAFWCNPISGHATLYWYQQILGQGPKLLIQFQNNGVVDDSQLPKDRFSAERLKGVDSTLKIQPAKLEDSAVYLCASSLDRFGYGYTFGSGTRLTVV.

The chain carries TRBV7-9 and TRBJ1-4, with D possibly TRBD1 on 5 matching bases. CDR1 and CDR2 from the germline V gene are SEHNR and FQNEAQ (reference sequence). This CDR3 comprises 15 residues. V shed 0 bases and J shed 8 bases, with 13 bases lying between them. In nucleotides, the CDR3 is TGTGCCAGCAGCTTAGCCCCTCAGGGTGGAGAAAAACTGTTTTTT. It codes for CASSLAPQGGEKLFF.

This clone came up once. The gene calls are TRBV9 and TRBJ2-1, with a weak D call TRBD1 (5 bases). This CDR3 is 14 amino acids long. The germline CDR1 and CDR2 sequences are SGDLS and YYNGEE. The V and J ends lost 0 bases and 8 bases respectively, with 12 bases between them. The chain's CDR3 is CASSVGPQGHEQFF. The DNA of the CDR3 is TGTGCCAGCAGCGTAGGGCCTCAGGGCCATGAGCAGTTCTTC.

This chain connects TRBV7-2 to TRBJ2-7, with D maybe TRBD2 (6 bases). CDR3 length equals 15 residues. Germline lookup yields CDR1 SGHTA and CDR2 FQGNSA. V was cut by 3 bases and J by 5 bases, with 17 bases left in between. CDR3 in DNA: TGTGCCAGCAGCTTGGGACTTTTACAGTTCGACGAGCAGTACTTC. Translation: CASSLGLLQFDEQYF. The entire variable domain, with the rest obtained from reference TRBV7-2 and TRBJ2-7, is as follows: GAGVSQSPSNKVTEKGKDVELRCDPISGHTALYWYRQSLGQGLEFLIYFQGNSAPDKSGLPSDRFSAERTGGSVSTLTIQRTQQEDSAVYLCASSLGLLQFDEQYFGPGTRLTVT.

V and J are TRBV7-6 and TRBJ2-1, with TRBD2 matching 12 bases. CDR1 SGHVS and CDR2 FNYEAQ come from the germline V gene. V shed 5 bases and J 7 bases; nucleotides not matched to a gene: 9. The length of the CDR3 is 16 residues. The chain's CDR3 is CASSPDLAGGRNEQFF. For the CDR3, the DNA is TGTGCCAGCAGCCCGGACCTAGCGGGGGGGCGGAATGAGCAGTTCTTC.

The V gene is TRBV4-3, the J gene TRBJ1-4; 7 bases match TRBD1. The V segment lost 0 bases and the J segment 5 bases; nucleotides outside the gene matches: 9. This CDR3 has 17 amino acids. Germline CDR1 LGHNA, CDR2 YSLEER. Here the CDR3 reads CASSQDSTGQRNEKLFF. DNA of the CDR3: TGCGCCAGCAGCCAAGATTCCACGGGACAGAGGAATGAAAAACTGTTTTTT.